This TCR beta chain was documented in a study of response to subunit inactivated influenza vaccine. TCRdb recomputed calls from the RT-PCR reads with MiXCR, one row per CDR3 protein. The sample shows around 570,000 distinct CDR3 sequences, 10% to 12% of them seen only once. This clonotype has a handful of counts. Germline assignment: CDR1 SGHAT and CDR2 FQNNGV. V lost 5 bases, J lost 5 bases, and 20 bases stayed unmatched. This CDR3 has 18 residues. These data were also reused for a study on T cells expressing NK-cell markers. According to that study: cDNA encoding TCR beta was synthesized via 5'RACE template switching incorporating UMIs. There were seven HCMV-seropositive donors and one seronegative donor among the eight sequenced. It remained uncertain whether the expanded NKG2C+ T cell clones were specific for HCMV antigens.

The chain combines TRBV11-2 with TRBJ2-5; 7 nucleotides match TRBD2. Specimen: PBMCs from blood, collected on the day of vaccination. This TCR derives from a man aged 45-65 years who received an inactivated influenza vaccine. This CDR3 is CASSEIFGGVHAFETQYF. CDR3 DNA sequence: TGTGCCAGCAGCGAAATCTTTGGGGGGGTTCATGCCTTCGAGACCCAGTACTTC.